The T cell receptor (beta chain) under discussion was sequenced for a study of blood T cell repertoires in COVID-19. Study-level background: Spain, Italy and the United States supplied samples that represented acute and convalescent COVID-19. The analysed material was cDNA or gDNA that came from T cells, B-cell-depleted T cells, or PBMCs.

CDR1 and CDR2 (germline): SQVTM, ANQGSEA. The CDR3 covers 15 residues. V shed 3 bases and J 4 bases; nucleotides not matched to a gene: 8. As handled by the study authors: The assay estimated nucleated cells by amplifying reference gene primers. The method was immunoSEQ multiplex PCR; TCRdb's version includes in-frame clones alone and lacks a portion of them. V, J and clone size derive from that table, while D and trimming were established from the DNA sequence. Among roughly 200,000 clones, roughly nine tenths were seen once, and the ten largest hold around 6.6%. This clone was seen only once. The chain combines TRBV29-1 with TRBJ2-1; the match to TRBD2 covers 8 bases. Material: peripheral blood. The sequence was obtained from a man in his forties with acute or convalescent COVID-19. This CDR3 reads CSVDTSRGDYNEQFF. The CDR3 bases are TGCAGCGTTGACACCTCGCGGGGGGATTACAATGAGCAGTTCTTC.